The 10 T cell receptor beta chains below were found in one sample sequenced in a study of tumor-infiltrating lymphocytes in primary liver carcinoma. With a constant-region primer, TCR beta cDNA was made from 450 to 650 ng of total RNA. Generation of the TCR beta libraries relied on three nested multiplex PCR rounds using slightly modified ARM-PCR. Rounds one and two of PCR, each of 10 cycles, were primed with TRBV1-TRBV30 forward primers and a C-beta reverse primer. TCRdb reprocessed the multiplex PCR reads via MiXCR and lists one record per CDR3 protein. The sample has approximately 330,000 distinct CDR3 sequences; less than 75% are singletons. Blood RNA came from unsorted whole blood; germline DNA was also extracted. Sequenced sample: peripheral blood. The origin of the receptors is a man in his forties with primary liver carcinoma and hepatitis B virus infection.

As for this clonotype: Germline is not matched at one junction end, which may reflect a read error. This chain connects TRBV11-2 to TRBJ2-3; either TRBD1 or TRBD2 may supply D (6 bases each). CDR3 length: 15 amino acids. Per germline, CDR1 SGHAT and CDR2 FQNNGV. Here the CDR3 reads CSSSLDRRRGNPQYF. CDR3 DNA sequence: TGTTCCAGCAGCTTAGATCGGAGGAGGGGGAACCCGCAGTATTTT.

About this clonotype: The junction departs from the called germline gene at one end, perhaps through a read error. The rearrangement joins TRBV6-1 to TRBJ1-3; perhaps TRBD1 as D (6 bases). CDR1 is MNHNS, CDR2 SASEGT, per germline. The CDR3 is 16 amino acids. The CDR3 here is CANSEAPGDSGNTIYF. The CDR3 DNA reads as TGTGCCAACAGTGAAGCCCCAGGGGACTCTGGAAACACCATATATTTT.

Comments on this clonotype: A much larger clone lies one base from this, so it may be a read error. The J gene is TRBJ1-6, the V gene TRBV6-5, with a weak D call TRBD1 (5 bases). V dropped 6 bases and J dropped 8 bases, with 14 bases sitting between them. Looked up from germline, CDR1 is MNHEY and CDR2 is SVGAGI. CDR3 length: 14 amino acids. CDR3 bases: TGTGCCAGCAGGGACATGTGTGAACATTCACCCCTCCACTTT. It specifies CASRDMCEHSPLHF.

This clonotype was found many times. The chain carries TRBV10-1 and TRBJ2-7; the D is unclear. Trimming took off 0 bases at V and 2 bases at J, with 5 bases between the two ends. CDR3 length: 13 residues. CDR1 and CDR2 (germline): WNHNN, SYGVQD (reference sequence). CDR3 in amino acids: CASSESPAYEQYF. DNA for the CDR3: TGCGCCAGCAGTGAGTCGCCTGCCTACGAGCAGTACTTC.

This clonotype was counted a few times. The chain links TRBV6-5 to TRBJ2-7; 7 bases are a match to TRBD1. The V gene's germline CDR1 is MNHEY and CDR2 SVGAGI. The junction had 4 bases not matched to a gene; V was cut back by 2 bases and J by 3 bases. This CDR3 is built from 14 residues. CDR3 in amino acids: CASSYGDRVYEQYF. The CDR3 DNA is TGTGCCAGCAGTTACGGTGACAGGGTCTACGAGCAGTACTTC.

A single count supports this clonotype. V is TRBV28 and J is TRBJ2-1, with D hard to call. Germline lookup yields CDR1 MDHEN and CDR2 SYDVKM. The CDR3 totals 13 residues. The ends were cut back, 3 bases at V and 4 bases at J, with 7 bases in the middle. CDR3 in DNA: TGTGCCAGCAGTTTGGTCCAATACAATGAGCAGTTCTTC. Residues: CASSLVQYNEQFF.

This sequence joins TRBV11-2 and TRBJ2-1, with 9 nucleotides matching TRBD2. Germline V CDR1 and CDR2: SGHAT, FQNNGV. This CDR3 has 15 amino acids. V was pared by 5 bases and J by 10 bases, with 12 bases of the junction left unmatched. CDR3 DNA: TGTGCCAGCAGCCCCTCGACTAGCGGATGCAACGAGCAGTTCTTC. This sequence encodes CASSPSTSGCNEQFF.

This clonotype showed up many times. The gene calls are TRBV11-2 and TRBJ2-5; weak D call: TRBD1 (6 bases). This CDR3 comprises 15 residues. CDR1 and CDR2 (germline): SGHAT, FQNNGV. Trimming removed 0 bases from V and 2 bases from J, with 10 bases in between. The DNA for the CDR3 is TGTGCCAGCAGCTTAGAATGGCAGGGGCAAGAGACCCAGTACTTC. Translating gives CASSLEWQGQETQYF.

Worth noting for this clonotype: This may be a read error: a much more frequent sequence differs by one nucleotide. V and J are TRBV12-3 or TRBV12-4 and TRBJ2-5; TRBD2 matches 9 bases. The CDR3 is made up of 16 amino acids. CDR3 nucleotides: TGTGCCAGCAGTCCACTGGGGCGGGAGGGAAAAGAGACCAAGTACTTC. This sequence encodes CASSPLGREGKETKYF.

A note on this clonotype: The junction shows a germline mismatch at one end, possibly a read error. The chain carries TRBV11-3 and TRBJ2-1, with D uncertain. CDR3 length: 14 amino acids. Germline V lookup: CDR1 SGHNT, CDR2 YENEEA. The CDR3 DNA is TGTGCCAGCAGCTTAGCCATGGGAAACAATGAGCGGTTCTTC. Its protein product is CASSLAMGNNERFF.